The rows below give T cell receptor beta chains drawn from one sample of a study of T-cell memory formation after mild COVID-19. TCRdb recomputed calls from the 5' RACE reads with MiXCR, one row per CDR3 protein. The repertoire holds more than 300,000 distinct CDR3 sequences, with around 20% as singletons. The sequenced sample was PBMCs or a T cell subset sorted from them (not recorded which). The origin of the receptors is a man aged 18 to 29 who had mild COVID-19 (a few samples of this study predate the infection). Cell type and time point are not known. CDR3s include the opening cysteine and the closing phenylalanine or tryptophan. A D gene is named only where the DNA matches it firmly. Rows may omit the clone size; those that give it use once, few, many or a size class.

v_call: TRBV7-8
j_call: TRBJ1-4
d_call: TRBD1
clone_size: -
cdr3_aa: CASTGPGQGEKLFF
cdr3_nt: TGTGCCAGCACAGGTCCGGGACAGGGTGAAAAACTGTTTTTT

v_call: TRBV4-1
j_call: TRBJ1-1
d_call: TRBD1
clone_size: few
cdr3_aa: CASSQPRQGYTEAFF
cdr3_nt: TGCGCCAGCAGCCAACCCCGACAGGGTTACACTGAAGCTTTCTTT

v_call: TRBV2
j_call: TRBJ2-7
d_call: -
clone_size: -
cdr3_aa: CASLTSYEQYF
cdr3_nt: TGTGCCAGCTTGACCTCCTACGAGCAGTACTTC

v_call: TRBV2
j_call: TRBJ2-7
d_call: -
clone_size: -
cdr3_aa: CASSLSPSYEQYF
cdr3_nt: TGTGCCAGCAGTTTATCCCCCTCCTACGAGCAGTACTTC

v_call: TRBV5-1
j_call: TRBJ2-3
d_call: -
clone_size: few
cdr3_aa: CASSSPQITDTQYF
cdr3_nt: TGCGCCAGCAGCTCTCCGCAGATCACAGATACGCAGTATTTT

v_call: TRBV6-2/TRBV6-3
j_call: TRBJ1-1
d_call: -
clone_size: -
cdr3_aa: CASSYSDGPEAFF
cdr3_nt: TGTGCCAGCAGTTACAGTGATGGTCCTGAAGCTTTCTTT

v_call: TRBV7-6
j_call: TRBJ2-2
d_call: -
clone_size: -
cdr3_aa: CASSSTRTGELFF
cdr3_nt: TGTGCCAGCAGCTCTACAAGGACCGGGGAGCTGTTTTTT

v_call: TRBV30
j_call: TRBJ2-1
d_call: TRBD2
clone_size: once
cdr3_aa: CAWSVGLAGNNEQFF
cdr3_nt: TGTGCCTGGAGTGTAGGCCTAGCGGGGAACAATGAGCAGTTCTTC

v_call: TRBV18
j_call: TRBJ2-3
d_call: -
clone_size: -
cdr3_aa: CASSEVTRSPDTQYF
cdr3_nt: TGTGCCAGCTCAGAAGTGACTCGGTCGCCAGATACGCAGTATTTT

v_call: TRBV7-2
j_call: TRBJ2-7
d_call: TRBD2
clone_size: few
cdr3_aa: CASSPLPGGTYEQYF
cdr3_nt: TGTGCCAGCAGCCCTCTACCGGGGGGAACCTACGAGCAGTACTTC

v_call: TRBV24-1
j_call: TRBJ1-2
d_call: -
clone_size: -
cdr3_aa: CATSDTTTRETGAYYGYTF
cdr3_nt: TGTGCCACCAGTGACACAACAACGAGGGAGACAGGCGCTTACTATGGCTACACCTTC

v_call: TRBV6-2/TRBV6-3
j_call: TRBJ1-2
d_call: -
clone_size: -
cdr3_aa: CASSYSPYGYTF
cdr3_nt: TGTGCCAGCAGTTACTCTCCCTATGGCTACACCTTC

v_call: TRBV20-1
j_call: TRBJ1-1
d_call: TRBD1
clone_size: -
cdr3_aa: CSARGTGVDYTEAFF
cdr3_nt: TGCAGTGCTAGAGGTACAGGGGTTGACTACACTGAAGCTTTCTTT

v_call: TRBV7-2
j_call: TRBJ1-2
d_call: -
clone_size: few
cdr3_aa: CASSLVPTF
cdr3_nt: TGTGCCAGCAGCTTAGTTCCCACCTTC

v_call: TRBV9
j_call: TRBJ2-5
d_call: TRBD2
clone_size: many
cdr3_aa: CASSPPDERGQETQYF
cdr3_nt: TGTGCCAGCAGCCCCCCTGATGAGCGGGGGCAAGAGACCCAGTACTTC